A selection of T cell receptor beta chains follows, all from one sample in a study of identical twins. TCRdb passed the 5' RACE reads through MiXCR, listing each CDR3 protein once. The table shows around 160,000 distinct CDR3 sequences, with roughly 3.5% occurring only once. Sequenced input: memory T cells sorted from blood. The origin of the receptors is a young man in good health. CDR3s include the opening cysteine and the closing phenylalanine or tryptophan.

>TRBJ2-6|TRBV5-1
CASSLGKSGANVLTF
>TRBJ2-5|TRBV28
CASRPGRSAGQYF
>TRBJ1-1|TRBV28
CASSPITLRDIGTEAFF
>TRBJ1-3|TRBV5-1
CASSLNGNREGNTIYF
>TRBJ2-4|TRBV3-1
CASSRTTGANLKNIQYF
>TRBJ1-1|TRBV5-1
CASSLGQGPGTEAFF
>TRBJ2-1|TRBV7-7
CASSRTSGVYNEQFF
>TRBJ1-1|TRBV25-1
CATRHEAFF
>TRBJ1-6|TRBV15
CATSRGRGSPLHF
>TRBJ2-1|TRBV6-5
CASRFPGPLLF
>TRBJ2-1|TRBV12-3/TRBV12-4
CASSLRLAGVRNEQFF
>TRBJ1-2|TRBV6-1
CAASSGQGNFGYTF